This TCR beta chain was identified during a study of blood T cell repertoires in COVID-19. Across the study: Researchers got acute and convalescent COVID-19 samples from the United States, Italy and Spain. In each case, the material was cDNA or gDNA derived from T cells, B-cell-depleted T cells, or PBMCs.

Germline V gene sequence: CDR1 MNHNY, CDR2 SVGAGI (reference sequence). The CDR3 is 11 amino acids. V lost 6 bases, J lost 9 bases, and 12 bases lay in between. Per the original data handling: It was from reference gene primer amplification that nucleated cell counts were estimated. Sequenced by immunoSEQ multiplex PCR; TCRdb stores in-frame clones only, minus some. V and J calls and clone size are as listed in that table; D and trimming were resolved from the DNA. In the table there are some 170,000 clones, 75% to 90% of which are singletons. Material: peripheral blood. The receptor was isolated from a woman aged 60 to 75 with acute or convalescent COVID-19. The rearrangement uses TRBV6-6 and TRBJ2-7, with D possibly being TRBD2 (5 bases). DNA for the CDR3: TGTGCCAGCAGCCCCGGACTCGGGCAGTACGTC. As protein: CASSPGLGQYV.